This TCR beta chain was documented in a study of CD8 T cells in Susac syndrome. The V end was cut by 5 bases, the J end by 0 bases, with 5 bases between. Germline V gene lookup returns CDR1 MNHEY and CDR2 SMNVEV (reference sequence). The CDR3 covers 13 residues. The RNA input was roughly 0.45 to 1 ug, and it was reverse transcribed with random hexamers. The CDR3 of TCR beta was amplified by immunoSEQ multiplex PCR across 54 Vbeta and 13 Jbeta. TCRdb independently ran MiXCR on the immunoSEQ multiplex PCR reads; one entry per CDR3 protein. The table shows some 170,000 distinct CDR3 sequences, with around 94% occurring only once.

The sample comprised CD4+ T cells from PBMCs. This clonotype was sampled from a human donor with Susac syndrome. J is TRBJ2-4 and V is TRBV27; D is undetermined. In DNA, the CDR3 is TGTGCCAGCAGTGACCTAGCCAAAAACATTCAGTACTTC. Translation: CASSDLAKNIQYF.